The 10 T cell receptor beta chains reported below all come from one sample, sequenced in a study of cytomegalovirus exposure and HLA in healthy donors. PCR amplification relied on 60 Vbeta primers (plus 13 Jbeta primers). TCRdb's copy holds only in-frame clones and misses some; the assay was immunoSEQ multiplex PCR. The profile shows about 220,000 clones, around 76% of them singletons. Sequencing input: PBMCs. These TCRs come from a man aged 35-49 years in good health and CMV-seropositive.

This clone was picked up a small number of times. The V and J genes are TRBV11-3 and TRBJ2-5, with TRBD2 matching 10 bases. Germline V lookup: CDR1 SGHNT, CDR2 YENEEA. The CDR3 is made up of 19 amino acids. Trimming cost V 4 bases and J 5 bases; bases outside gene matches: 19. The CDR3 sequence: CASSSPLSGRGAGLETQYF. CDR3 nucleotide sequence: TGTGCCAGCAGCTCCCCGCTAAGCGGGAGGGGGGCCGGGCTCGAGACCCAGTACTTC.

The V call is TRBV27, the J call TRBJ1-1, with 7 positions matching TRBD1. This CDR3 contains 14 residues. Losses at the gene ends were 1 base for V and 5 bases for J; bases not matched to a gene: 4. The V gene's germline CDR1 is MNHEY and CDR2 SMNVEV (reference sequence). This CDR3 reads CASSLLQGWTEAFF. CDR3 nucleotide sequence: TGTGCCAGCAGTTTATTACAGGGGTGGACTGAAGCTTTCTTT.

The chain employs TRBV7-9 and TRBJ2-5, with a possible D match to TRBD1 (5 bases). CDR1 is SEHNR and CDR2 is FQNEAQ in the germline V gene (reference sequence). The ends were cut back, 0 bases at V and 4 bases at J, with 6 bases in the middle. The CDR3 consists of 13 residues. Here the CDR3 DNA reads TGTGCCAGCAGCTTAGCCAGGGCAGAGACCCAGTACTTC. Translated: CASSLARAETQYF.

The CDR3 DNA sequence: TGTGCCAGCAGCCCGGACAGGGGGCAGGGCTACGAGCAGTACGTC. This gives the protein CASSPDRGQGYEQYV. V gene TRBV2 combines with J gene TRBJ2-7; 11 nucleotides align to TRBD1. CDR3 length: 15 amino acids. V trimming: 6 bases; J trimming: 3 bases; junction bases outside the gene matches: 7. Germline V CDR1 and CDR2: SNHLY, FYNNEI.

The CDR3 bases are TGTGCCAGCAGCTTAGGGGCGGGAGGGCCCCAAGAGACCCAGTACTTC. Translated: CASSLGAGGPQETQYF. The chain employs TRBV7-8 and TRBJ2-5, with TRBD2 matching over 9 bases. V lost 1 base, J lost 1 base, and 4 bases stayed unmatched. Germline assignment: CDR1 SGHVS and CDR2 FQNEAQ. The CDR3 is 16 amino acids.

On this clone itself: Its ends do not fully match the called genes, so a read error is possible. V usage is TRBV7-7 and J usage is TRBJ2-2; no clear D. CDR3 length: 14 amino acids. Germline-derived CDR1 and CDR2 are SSHAT and FNYEAQ (reference sequence). The CDR3 spells CASSPTLNTGELFF. For the CDR3, the DNA is TGTGCTAGCAGCCCGACACTCAACACCGGGGAGCTGTTTTTT.

This clone occurred a few times. The gene calls are TRBV11-1 and TRBJ2-1; 7 bases fit TRBD2. V lost 0 bases, J lost 8 bases, and 4 bases stayed unmatched. Germline V gene sequence: CDR1 SGHAT, CDR2 FQDESV (reference sequence). The CDR3 has 14 amino acids. The DNA of the CDR3 is TGTGCCAGCAGCTTAGCCGGACTAGGCGATGAGCAGTTCTTC. This encodes CASSLAGLGDEQFF.

The chain combines TRBV2 with TRBJ1-3; D gene ambiguous. The germline gives CDR1 SNHLY, CDR2 FYNNEI. The V gene lost 0 bases and the J gene lost 4 bases, with 10 bases spanning the gap. This CDR3 spans 15 amino acids. CDR3 sequence (DNA): TGTGCCAGCAGTGAAGCGGCAGGAGGAGGAAACACCATATATTTT. Amino acids: CASSEAAGGGNTIYF.

The rearrangement joins TRBV2 to TRBJ1-1; D is ambiguous. The CDR3 has 13 amino acids. CDR1 and CDR2 from the germline V gene are SNHLY and FYNNEI. V was trimmed by 4 bases and J by 4 bases, leaving 10 bases between them. The CDR3 protein is CASSGGLGTEAFF. The CDR3 coding sequence is TGTGCCAGCAGTGGAGGTTTAGGCACTGAAGCTTTCTTT.

This clone has a handful of counts. At one of its ends the junction is not consistent with the germline gene, which may arise from a read error. CDR3 amino acids: CASNEGTVVSEAFF. CDR3 nucleotides: TGTGCCAGCAATGAAGGGACAGTGGTTAGTGAAGCTTTCTTT. The chain has TRBV6-1 and TRBJ1-1, with 7 bases matching TRBD1. The germline V gene has CDR1 MNHNS and CDR2 SASEGT. The CDR3 has 14 amino acids.